This record looks at one T cell receptor beta chain sequence and its context. This table comes from immunoSEQ multiplex PCR, and its TCRdb copy is limited to in-frame clones, with some not included. The data hold about 380,000 clones, with approximately 95% observed a single time. This sample is part of a study of shared T cell receptors in the human thymus. The V and J ends lost 6 bases and 4 bases, in that order; junction bases with no gene match: 5. This CDR3 spans 15 amino acids. CDR1 LNHDA and CDR2 SQIVND come from the germline V gene (reference sequence). Sequencing used thymocytes. This clonotype was sampled from a human donor. The gene calls are TRBV19 and TRBJ2-3, with TRBD2 matching over 12 bases. CDR3 nucleotide sequence: TGTGCCAGTAGGAGACTAGCGGGAGTTTCAGATACGCAGTATTTT. Its protein is CASRRLAGVSDTQYF.